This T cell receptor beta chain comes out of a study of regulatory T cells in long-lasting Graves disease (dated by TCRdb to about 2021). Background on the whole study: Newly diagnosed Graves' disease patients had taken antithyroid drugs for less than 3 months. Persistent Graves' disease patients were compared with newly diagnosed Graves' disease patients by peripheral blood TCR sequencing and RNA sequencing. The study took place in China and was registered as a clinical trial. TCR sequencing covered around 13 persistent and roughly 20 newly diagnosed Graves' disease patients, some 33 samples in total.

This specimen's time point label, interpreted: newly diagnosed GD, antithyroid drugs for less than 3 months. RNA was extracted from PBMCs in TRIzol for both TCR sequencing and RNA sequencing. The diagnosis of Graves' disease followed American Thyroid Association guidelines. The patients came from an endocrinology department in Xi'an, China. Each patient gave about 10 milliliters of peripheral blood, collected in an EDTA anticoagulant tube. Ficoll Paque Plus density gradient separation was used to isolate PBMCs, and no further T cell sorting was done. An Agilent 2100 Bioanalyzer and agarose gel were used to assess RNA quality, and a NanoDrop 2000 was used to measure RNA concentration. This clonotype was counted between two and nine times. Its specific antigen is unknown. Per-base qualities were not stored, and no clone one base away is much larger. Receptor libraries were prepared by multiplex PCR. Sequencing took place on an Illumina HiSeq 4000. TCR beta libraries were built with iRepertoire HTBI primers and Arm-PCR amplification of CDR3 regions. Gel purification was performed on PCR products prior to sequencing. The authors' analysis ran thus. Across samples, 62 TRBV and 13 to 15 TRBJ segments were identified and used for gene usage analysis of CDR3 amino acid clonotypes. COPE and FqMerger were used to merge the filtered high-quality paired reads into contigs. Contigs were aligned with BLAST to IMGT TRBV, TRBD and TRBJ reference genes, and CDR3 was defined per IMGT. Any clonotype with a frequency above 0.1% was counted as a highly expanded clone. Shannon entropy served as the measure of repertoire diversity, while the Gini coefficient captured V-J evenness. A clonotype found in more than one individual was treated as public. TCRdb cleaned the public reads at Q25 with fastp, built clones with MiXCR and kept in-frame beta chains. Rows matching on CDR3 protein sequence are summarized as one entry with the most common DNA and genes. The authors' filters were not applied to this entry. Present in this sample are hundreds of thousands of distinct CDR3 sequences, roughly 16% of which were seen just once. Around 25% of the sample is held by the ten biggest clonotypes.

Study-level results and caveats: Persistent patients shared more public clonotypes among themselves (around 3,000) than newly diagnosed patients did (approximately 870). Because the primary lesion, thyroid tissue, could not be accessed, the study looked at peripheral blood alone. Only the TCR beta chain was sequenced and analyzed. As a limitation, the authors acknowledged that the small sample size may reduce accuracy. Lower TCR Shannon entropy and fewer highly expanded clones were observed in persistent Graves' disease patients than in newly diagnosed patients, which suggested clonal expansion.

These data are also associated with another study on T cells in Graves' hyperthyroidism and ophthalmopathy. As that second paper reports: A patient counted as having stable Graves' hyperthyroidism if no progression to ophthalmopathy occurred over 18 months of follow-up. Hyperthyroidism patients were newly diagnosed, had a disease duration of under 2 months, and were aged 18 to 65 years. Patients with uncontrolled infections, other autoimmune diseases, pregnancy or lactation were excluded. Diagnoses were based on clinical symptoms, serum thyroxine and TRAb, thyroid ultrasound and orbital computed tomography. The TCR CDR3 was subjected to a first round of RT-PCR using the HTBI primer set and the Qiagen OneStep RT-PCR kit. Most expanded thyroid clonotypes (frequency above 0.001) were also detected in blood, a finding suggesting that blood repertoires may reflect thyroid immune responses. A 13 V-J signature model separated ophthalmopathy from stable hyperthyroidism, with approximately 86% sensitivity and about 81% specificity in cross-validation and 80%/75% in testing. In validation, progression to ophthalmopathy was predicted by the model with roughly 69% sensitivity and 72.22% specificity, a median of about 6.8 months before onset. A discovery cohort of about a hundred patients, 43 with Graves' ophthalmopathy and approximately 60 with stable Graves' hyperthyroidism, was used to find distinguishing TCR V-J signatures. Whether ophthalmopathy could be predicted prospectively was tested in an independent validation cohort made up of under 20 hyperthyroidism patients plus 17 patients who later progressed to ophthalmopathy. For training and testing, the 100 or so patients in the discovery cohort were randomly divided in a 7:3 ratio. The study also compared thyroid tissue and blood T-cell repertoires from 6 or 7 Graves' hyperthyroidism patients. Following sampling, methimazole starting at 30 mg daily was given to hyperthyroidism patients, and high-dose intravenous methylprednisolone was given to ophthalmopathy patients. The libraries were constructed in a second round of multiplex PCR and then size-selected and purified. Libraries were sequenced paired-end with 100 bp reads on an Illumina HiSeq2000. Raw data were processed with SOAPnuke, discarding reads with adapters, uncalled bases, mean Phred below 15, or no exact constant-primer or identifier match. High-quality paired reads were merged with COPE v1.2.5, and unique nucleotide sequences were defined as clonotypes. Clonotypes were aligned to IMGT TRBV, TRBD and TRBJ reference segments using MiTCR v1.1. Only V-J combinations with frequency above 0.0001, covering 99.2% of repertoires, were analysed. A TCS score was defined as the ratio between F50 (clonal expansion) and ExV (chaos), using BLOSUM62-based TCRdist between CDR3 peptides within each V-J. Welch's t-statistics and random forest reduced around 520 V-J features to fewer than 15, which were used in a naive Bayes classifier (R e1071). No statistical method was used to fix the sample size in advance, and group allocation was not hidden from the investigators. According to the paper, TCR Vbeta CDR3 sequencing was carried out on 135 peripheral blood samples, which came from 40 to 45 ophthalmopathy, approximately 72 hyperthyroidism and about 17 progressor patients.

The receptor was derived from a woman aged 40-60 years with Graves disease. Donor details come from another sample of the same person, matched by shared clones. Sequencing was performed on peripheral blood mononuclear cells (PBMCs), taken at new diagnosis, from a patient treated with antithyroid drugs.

The sequence in DNA is TGTGCCAGCAGCCCTCCTTTGGCAATTCGAGGCTACACCTTC. Its amino acids are CASSPPLAIRGYTF. The chain joins TRBV2 to TRBJ1-2; the D gene lacks a confident call. The CDR3 sequence holds 14 residues, the cysteine and phenylalanine included. CDR3 DNA only is kept here, 42 bases in frame from base 1. CDR1 and CDR2 were assigned from the germline V gene as SNHLY and FYNNEI. The trim is 6 bases for V and 8 bases for J, with a gap of 19 bases between the germline ends.